The rows below give T cell receptor beta chains drawn from one sample of a study of response to subunit inactivated influenza vaccine. TCRdb called the RT-PCR reads again in MiXCR, with one record for every CDR3 protein. The sample gives around 570,000 distinct CDR3 sequences, roughly 12% of which show up once; approximately 11% is in the top ten. The data were also submitted as part of a second study, on T cells expressing NK-cell markers.

The specimen was PBMCs from blood, collected on the day of vaccination. These receptors all come from a man aged 50-60 years who received an inactivated influenza vaccine. Each CDR3 is given with its conserved first and last residue. D genes are given only for firm matches. Size is stated for part of the rows, as once, few or many counts, or as a class when the clone is expanded.

abundance	len	d_gene	v_gene	j_gene	CDR3aa	CDR3nt
few	13	.	TRBV20-1	TRBJ1-5	CSARRGTNQPQHF	TGCAGTGCTAGACGGGGAACCAATCAGCCCCAGCATTTT
many	12	.	TRBV30	TRBJ1-2	CAWSPGSYGYTF	TGTGCCTGGAGTCCGGGGAGCTATGGCTACACCTTC
.	13	.	TRBV11-3	TRBJ2-3	CASSINLRDTQYF	TGTGCCAGCAGCATTAACCTGAGAGATACGCAGTATTTT
few	15	TRBD1	TRBV4-3	TRBJ2-7	CASSQVGGSFYEQYF	TGCGCCAGCAGCCAAGTAGGGGGCTCATTTTACGAGCAGTACTTC
few	15	.	TRBV5-1	TRBJ2-3	CASSLNTGNTDTQYF	TGCGCCAGCAGCTTGAATACTGGGAACACAGATACGCAGTATTTT
.	16	TRBD1	TRBV5-1	TRBJ1-2	CASSPTGTGGFYGYTF	TGCGCCAGCAGCCCGACCGGGACAGGGGGATTCTACGGCTACACCTTC
.	13	TRBD2	TRBV29-1	TRBJ2-7	CSVEASGGNEQYF	TGCAGCGTTGAAGCTAGCGGGGGGAATGAGCAGTACTTC
.	16	TRBD1	TRBV15	TRBJ2-2	CATSRAGTANTGELFF	TGTGCCACCAGCAGAGCCGGGACAGCGAACACCGGGGAGCTGTTTTTT
few	15	TRBD2	TRBV6-5	TRBJ2-7	CASSYTSGVSYEQYF	TGTGCCAGCAGTTACACTAGCGGGGTCTCCTACGAGCAGTACTTC
many	14	.	TRBV12-3/TRBV12-4	TRBJ1-5	CASSFGGNDQPQHF	TGTGCCAGCAGTTTCGGGGGCAACGATCAGCCCCAGCATTTT
.	13	.	TRBV20-1	TRBJ2-7	CSAGIGNRAEQYF	TGCAGTGCAGGGATTGGCAATCGTGCCGAGCAGTACTTC
few	14	.	TRBV9	TRBJ1-6	CASSVQGSNSPLHF	TGTGCCAGCAGCGTCCAGGGATCTAATTCACCCCTCCACTTT
.	14	.	TRBV7-2	TRBJ2-1	CASSSLYTSNEQFF	TGTGCCAGCAGCTCTCTCTATACGTCCAATGAGCAGTTCTTC
few	13	.	TRBV7-3	TRBJ2-3	CASSSQGWDTQYF	TGTGCCAGCAGCTCGCAGGGTTGGGATACGCAGTATTTT
many	13	.	TRBV5-1	TRBJ2-7	CASSLDNSYEQYF	TGCGCCAGCAGCTTGGACAACTCCTACGAGCAGTACTTC
many	14	TRBD2	TRBV9	TRBJ2-7	CASSGLAGPYEQYF	TGTGCCAGCAGCGGACTAGCGGGACCCTACGAGCAGTACTTC
few	13	.	TRBV7-8	TRBJ2-3	CASLPGSTDTQYF	TGTGCCAGCCTCCCGGGGAGCACAGATACGCAGTATTTT
few	18	TRBD1	TRBV11-1	TRBJ2-5	CASSPPKWDSEYQETQYF	TGTGCCAGCAGCCCACCCAAATGGGACAGTGAGTACCAAGAGACCCAGTACTTC
few	16	.	TRBV4-2	TRBJ1-1	CASSQGAGRSNTEAFF	TGTGCCAGCAGCCAAGGGGCAGGGAGGTCGAACACTGAAGCTTTCTTT
.	11	.	TRBV20-1	TRBJ2-5	CSAWPGETQYF	TGCAGTGCATGGCCAGGGGAGACCCAGTACTTC
few	14	TRBD2	TRBV6-1	TRBJ2-5	CASSESGGWETQYF	TGTGCCAGCAGTGAATCGGGGGGTTGGGAGACCCAGTACTTC
few	15	TRBD1	TRBV9	TRBJ1-1	CASSPYRTGDTEAFF	TGTGCCAGCAGCCCCTACCGGACAGGGGACACTGAAGCTTTCTTT
.	16	TRBD1	TRBV12-3/TRBV12-4	TRBJ2-2	CASRTPRGRNTGELFF	TGTGCCAGCAGGACTCCCAGGGGGCGGAACACCGGGGAGCTGTTTTTT
.	20	.	TRBV14	TRBJ2-2	CASSQERRETFKNYAGELFF	TGTGCCAGCAGCCAAGAGCGTAGGGAGACGTTCAAAAATTATGCCGGGGAGCTGTTTTTT
few	13	TRBD2	TRBV29-1	TRBJ2-1	CSVARLADNEQFF	TGCAGCGTTGCAAGGCTAGCGGACAATGAGCAGTTCTTC
few	14	.	TRBV20-1	TRBJ2-1	CSASFFLSLSEQFF	TGCAGTGCTAGTTTTTTCCTTAGCTTGAGTGAGCAGTTCTTC
.	15	.	TRBV18	TRBJ2-7	CASSRNPGTTDEQYF	TGTGCCAGCTCCCGAAACCCTGGGACAACGGACGAGCAGTACTTC
few	12	.	TRBV29-1	TRBJ1-2	CSVDTVNYGYTF	TGCAGCGTTGACACGGTTAACTATGGCTACACCTTC
.	14	TRBD2	TRBV3-1	TRBJ2-5	CASSRTSGKETQYF	TGTGCCAGCAGCCGGACTAGCGGGAAAGAGACCCAGTACTTC